A single sample gave rise to the 30 T cell receptor beta chains below, sequenced in a study of T-cell memory formation after mild COVID-19. TCRdb reprocessed the 5' RACE reads via MiXCR and lists one record per CDR3 protein. This table has about 150,000 distinct CDR3 sequences, 14% appearing once. The sample taken for sequencing was PBMCs or a T cell subset sorted from them (not recorded which). The source is an adult woman who had mild COVID-19 (a few samples of this study predate the infection). Cell type and time point are not known.

This clonotype was counted between two and nine times. V and J are TRBV7-9 and TRBJ2-1, with D perhaps TRBD1 (5 bases). The germline gives CDR1 SEHNR, CDR2 FQNEAQ (reference sequence). CDR3 size: 11 residues. V was trimmed by 5 bases and J by 8 bases, leaving 7 bases between them. DNA of the CDR3: TGTGCCAGCAGCGCAGGGTATGAGCAGTTCTTC. Translating it yields CASSAGYEQFF.

The J gene is TRBJ2-1, the V gene TRBV25-1, with 9 bases lining up with TRBD1. The CDR3 extends over 15 amino acids. Trimming removed 11 bases from V and 4 bases from J; junction bases left unmatched: 12. In germline, CDR1 is MGHDK, CDR2 SYGVNS. The CDR3 region is CAGENRDRVYNEQFF. As DNA, the CDR3 is TGTGCCGGAGAAAACCGGGACAGGGTTTACAATGAGCAGTTCTTC.

The CDR3 DNA sequence: TGTGCCAGCAGCTCCGGACTAGCGAGCACAGATACGCAGTATTTT. It translates to CASSSGLASTDTQYF. The chain employs TRBV9 and TRBJ2-3, with TRBD2 matching 9 bases. Germline V CDR1 and CDR2: SGDLS, YYNGEE. The length of the CDR3 is 15 residues. Trimming cost V 4 bases and J 0 bases; bases outside gene matches: 3.

This clonotype has more than one count but fewer than ten. The chain has TRBV5-1 and TRBJ2-5; tentative D call: TRBD1 (6 bases). Germline assignment: CDR1 SGHRS and CDR2 YFSETQ. The CDR3 is made up of 15 amino acids. V was shortened by 4 bases and J by 3 bases, with 16 bases between the two germline ends. CDR3 region: CASSRQEPFKETQYF. Written as DNA, the CDR3 is TGCGCCAGCAGCAGACAGGAGCCCTTTAAAGAGACCCAGTACTTC. Full variable domain (missing parts from reference TRBV5-1 and TRBJ2-5): KAGVTQTPRYLIKTRGQQVTLSCSPISGHRSVSWYQQTPGQGLQFLFEYFSETQRNKGNFPGRFSGRQFSNSRSEMNVSTLELGDSALYLCASSRQEPFKETQYFGPGTRLLVL.

The chain recombines TRBV29-1 with TRBJ2-7, with TRBD1 matching over 7 bases. V gave up 5 bases and J gave up 2 bases; unmatched junction bases: 6. Germline V lookup: CDR1 SQVTM, CDR2 ANQGSEA. CDR3 length: 13 residues. The chain's CDR3 is CSVSGTVTYEQYF. Here the CDR3 DNA reads TGCAGCGTTTCTGGGACAGTCACCTACGAGCAGTACTTC.

This chain links TRBV10-3 with TRBJ2-1; TRBD2 is a possible D gene (6 bases). The germline CDR1 and CDR2 sequences are ENHRY and SYGVKD. The CDR3 contains 13 residues. The ends were cut back, 7 bases at V and 4 bases at J, with 11 bases in the middle. This CDR3 is CAITGEMYNEQFF. The CDR3 DNA is TGTGCCATCACGGGGGAGATGTACAATGAGCAGTTCTTC.

In nucleotides, the CDR3 is TGTGCCAGCAGCTTAGGTCCGATTGCCTCCTACGAGCAGTACTTC. Its protein is CASSLGPIASYEQYF. The V and J genes are TRBV7-6 and TRBJ2-7; D remains ambiguous. This CDR3 spans 15 amino acids. V lost 1 base and J lost 0, with 10 bases in between. Germline V gene sequence: CDR1 SGHVS, CDR2 FNYEAQ. The variable domain in full, with the rest retrieved from reference TRBV7-6 and TRBJ2-7, is GAGVSQSPRYKVTKRGQDVALRCDPISGHVSLYWYRQALGQGPEFLTYFNYEAQQDKSGLPNDRFSAERPEGSISTLTIQRTEQRDSAMYRCASSLGPIASYEQYFGPGTRLTVT.

This clonotype occurred a few times. The chain employs TRBV29-1 and TRBJ2-5; D is unresolved. This CDR3 is 8 amino acids long. Between the trimmed V and J ends, which lost 2 bases and 10 bases, there was a span of 2 bases. CDR1 SQVTM and CDR2 ANQGSEA come from the germline V gene. The CDR3 sequence is CSVESQYF. As DNA, the CDR3 is TGCAGCGTTGAAAGCCAGTACTTC.

The sample holds one count of this clonotype. The chain links TRBV7-9 to TRBJ2-1; a possible D gene is TRBD1 (5 bases). The CDR3 totals 12 residues. Trimming took 5 bases from V and 6 from J, leaving 8 bases between them. CDR1 is SEHNR, CDR2 FQNEAQ, per germline (reference sequence). The CDR3 reads CASSMTVNEQFF. The CDR3 nucleotides read TGTGCCAGCAGCATGACAGTCAATGAGCAGTTCTTC.

The gene calls are TRBV19 and TRBJ2-3; unclear D gene. Germline V gives CDR1 LNHDA, CDR2 SQIVND (reference sequence). CDR3 length: 14 residues. The V end lost 1 base, the J end lost 1 base, and 6 bases lay between the germline ends. DNA of the CDR3: TGTGCCAGTAGTATAGGCGCGGGCACAGATACGCAGTATTTT. Translating gives CASSIGAGTDTQYF.

The chain uses TRBV12-3 or TRBV12-4 and TRBJ2-3, with D maybe TRBD2 (5 bases). The length of the CDR3 is 16 residues. Trimming removed 7 bases from V and 1 base from J, with 18 bases in between. The CDR3 coding sequence is TGTGCCAGCACCTTTCGCAGGACTGGACGCACAGATACGCAGTATTTT. Translation: CASTFRRTGRTDTQYF.

This clonotype was detected only a few times. The V call is TRBV5-1, the J call TRBJ2-1; D is unresolved. The CDR3 loop spans 15 amino acids. Germline assignment: CDR1 SGHRS and CDR2 YFSETQ. Trimming took off 2 bases at V and 3 bases at J, with 12 bases between the two ends. CDR3 DNA: TGCGCCAGCAGCTTCATACCCGAACTCTACAATGAGCAGTTCTTC. Its translation is CASSFIPELYNEQFF.

This clonotype occurred a few times. The V and J genes are TRBV4-1 and TRBJ2-1; 11 nucleotides agree with TRBD2. The CDR3 runs 15 residues. Germline lookup yields CDR1 MGHRA and CDR2 YSYEKL. V shed 4 bases and J 2 bases; nucleotides not matched to a gene: 1. CDR3 nucleotides: TGCGCCAGCAGCCGACTAGCGGGAACCTACAATGAGCAGTTCTTC. It encodes CASSRLAGTYNEQFF.

The rearrangement links TRBV5-1 to TRBJ2-5, with 7 bases identical to TRBD1. Trimming took 3 bases from V and 2 from J; bases not matched to a gene: 4. The length of the CDR3 is 14 residues. The germline V gene encodes CDR1 SGHRS and CDR2 YFSETQ. As DNA, the CDR3 is TGCGCCAGCAGCTCGTCGGGACAGCAAGAGACCCAGTACTTC. This translates into CASSSSGQQETQYF.

In its sample, this clonotype was seen a few times. The rearrangement joins TRBV24-1 to TRBJ1-2, with D possibly being TRBD1 (5 bases). The CDR3 runs to 14 residues. Germline V CDR1 and CDR2: KGHDR, SFDVKD. The germline V and J ends were trimmed by 1 base and 4 bases, with 9 bases remaining between them. CDR3 amino acids: CATSDFRQSYGYTF. CDR3 DNA sequence: TGTGCCACCAGTGATTTCCGACAGAGCTATGGCTACACCTTC.

This clonotype occurred many times. V and J are TRBV9 and TRBJ1-1; 9 bases are a match to TRBD1. The germline V gene encodes CDR1 SGDLS and CDR2 YYNGEE. The CDR3 contains 15 residues. J was trimmed by 0 bases and V by 3 bases; bases with no gene match: 3. The CDR3 sequence: CASSAWDRVNTEAFF. CDR3 DNA: TGTGCCAGCAGCGCCTGGGACAGGGTGAACACTGAAGCTTTCTTT.

In its sample, this clonotype was seen a few times. The V gene is TRBV20-1, the J gene TRBJ2-2; TRBD1 matches 7 bases. V lost 3 bases and J lost 1; bases outside the gene matches: 8. There are 16 residues in the CDR3. The V gene's germline CDR1 is DFQATT and CDR2 SNEGSKA (reference sequence). The CDR3: CSARTGYRGNTGELFF. For the CDR3, the DNA is TGCAGTGCTAGGACGGGTTACAGGGGGAACACCGGGGAGCTGTTTTTT.

This clonotype was observed a handful of times. This chain uses TRBV20-1 with TRBJ1-5; D gene ambiguous. Trimming took 3 bases from V and 4 from J, leaving 13 bases between them. The CDR3 has 14 amino acids. CDR1 is DFQATT and CDR2 is SNEGSKA in the germline V gene (reference sequence). The CDR3 region is CSASVYTLNQPQHF. The CDR3, as DNA: TGCAGTGCTAGTGTGTACACCTTAAATCAGCCCCAGCATTTT.

The V gene is TRBV28, the J gene TRBJ2-1; the D is unclear. This CDR3 is built from 14 residues. Germline loops: CDR1 MDHEN, CDR2 SYDVKM. Trimming took 3 bases from V and 9 from J, leaving 15 bases between them. CDR3 in DNA: TGTGCCAGCAGTTTTCAGGTATATTACGGTGAGCAGTTCTTC. Its translation is CASSFQVYYGEQFF.

This clonotype appeared many times. This chain joins TRBV9 and TRBJ2-7; D is unresolved. The CDR3 contains 14 residues. Trimming shortened V by 4 bases and J by 0 bases, and 11 bases separated the two germline ends. Germline V gene data show CDR1 as SGDLS and CDR2 as YYNGEE. The CDR3 DNA reads TGTGCCAGCAGCCCGGGTGGATCCTCCTACGAGCAGTACTTC. It specifies CASSPGGSSYEQYF.

This chain links TRBV5-1 with TRBJ2-5; D is unclear. Trimming took off 0 bases at V and 3 bases at J, with 6 bases between the two ends. This CDR3 is 13 amino acids long. Germline V lookup: CDR1 SGHRS, CDR2 YFSETQ. The CDR3 protein is CASSLGAEETQYF. The CDR3 DNA reads as TGCGCCAGCAGCTTGGGTGCCGAAGAGACCCAGTACTTC.

This chain uses TRBV7-6 with TRBJ2-7; 8 bases are shared with TRBD1. Germline V gene sequence: CDR1 SGHVS, CDR2 FNYEAQ. The CDR3 runs to 14 residues. V was clipped by 5 bases and J by 4 bases; unmatched bases: 7. CDR3 nucleotide sequence: TGTGCCAGCAGCGCACAGGGGGGATCATACGAGCAGTACTTC. Translated, it gives CASSAQGGSYEQYF.

The chain uses TRBV24-1 and TRBJ2-1, with TRBD2 matching 16 bases. This CDR3 is built from 20 residues. The junction had 5 bases not matched to a gene; V was cut back by 1 base and J by 0 bases. CDR1 and CDR2 from the germline V gene are KGHDR and SFDVKD. DNA of the CDR3: TGTGCCACCAGTGATTTAGGGACTAGCGGGAGGGCTGGCTCCTACAATGAGCAGTTCTTC. It translates to CATSDLGTSGRAGSYNEQFF.

This sequence joins TRBV7-2 and TRBJ2-4; 9 bases agree with TRBD1. The V segment lost 5 bases and the J segment 1 base; nucleotides outside the gene matches: 18. Germline V lookup: CDR1 SGHTA, CDR2 FQGNSA. This CDR3 is built from 20 residues. CDR3 region: CASSQAAGQGYLFAKNIQYF. CDR3 coding DNA: TGTGCCAGCAGCCAAGCGGCGGGACAGGGTTATTTATTCGCCAAAAACATTCAGTACTTC.

This clonotype was seen a handful of times. The chain links TRBV7-7 to TRBJ2-2; 8 positions agree with TRBD2. The CDR3 sequence is 17 residues long. CDR1 is SSHAT and CDR2 is FNYEAQ in the germline V gene (reference sequence). This chain's CDR3 is CASGPGPLAGLTGELFF. CDR3 nucleotide sequence: TGTGCTAGCGGCCCTGGACCCCTAGCGGGCCTCACCGGGGAGCTGTTTTTT.

This clonotype was seen more than once but under ten times. The rearrangement uses TRBV7-2 and TRBJ2-4, with D perhaps being TRBD1 or TRBD2 (5 bases each). The CDR3 runs to 14 residues. From germline, CDR1 is SGHTA and CDR2 FQGNSA. Between the trimmed V and J ends, which lost 5 bases and 4 bases, there was a span of 12 bases. DNA for the CDR3: TGTGCCAGCAGCCTAGGGACGGCTAAAAACATTCAGTACTTC. As protein: CASSLGTAKNIQYF.

This clonotype came up a few times. This chain links TRBV30 with TRBJ2-1, with 8 bases identical to TRBD1. Germline V gene data show CDR1 as GTSNPN and CDR2 as SVGIG (reference sequence). Trimming at V came to 4 bases and at J to 7 bases, leaving 3 bases not matched to a gene. This CDR3 has 12 amino acids. The CDR3 region is CAWTGGVNEQFF. The CDR3 bases are TGTGCCTGGACAGGGGGCGTAAATGAGCAGTTCTTC. Filled out from reference TRBV30 and TRBJ2-1, the complete variable domain reads SQTIHQWPATLVQPVGSPLSLECTVEGTSNPNLYWYRQAAGRGLQLLFYSVGIGQISSEVPQNLSASRPQDRQFILSSKKLLLSDSGFYLCAWTGGVNEQFFGPGTRLTVL.

In this sample, this clonotype turned up a few times. The chain employs TRBV12-3 or TRBV12-4 and TRBJ1-5, with D uncertain. V was shortened by 6 bases and J by 1 base, with 10 bases between the two germline ends. The CDR3 is made up of 14 amino acids. In nucleotides, the CDR3 is TGTGCCAGCAGACTCGGTGGAAGCAATCAGCCCCAGCATTTT. This codes for CASRLGGSNQPQHF.

The chain carries TRBV5-5 and TRBJ2-7; D remains ambiguous. This CDR3 contains 15 residues. V dropped 5 bases and J dropped 1 base, with 16 bases sitting between them. Germline CDR1 SGHKS, CDR2 YYEKEE (reference sequence). The CDR3 coding sequence is TGTGCCAGCAGGCCCGGGCGTAATAGGTCCTACGAGCAGTACTTC. This sequence encodes CASRPGRNRSYEQYF.

This clonotype was seen a few times. V and J are TRBV15 and TRBJ2-1; 8 bases are shared with TRBD1. CDR1 is LNHNV, CDR2 YYDKDF, per germline (reference sequence). The CDR3 loop spans 15 amino acids. Losses at the gene ends were 5 bases for V and 3 bases for J; bases not matched to a gene: 6. CDR3 region: CATSGQGALYNEQFF. CDR3 coding DNA: TGTGCCACCAGCGGGCAGGGGGCCCTCTACAATGAGCAGTTCTTC.